This T cell receptor (beta chain) emerged from a study of neoadjuvant anti-PD-1 for oral cavity cancer. V shed 9 bases, J shed 8 bases, and the junction held 9 bases outside the gene matches. The CDR3 totals 13 residues. The V gene's germline CDR1 is MNHEY and CDR2 SMNVEV (reference sequence). TCRdb's table, derived via immunoSEQ multiplex PCR, lists solely in-frame clones and lacks some. The sample yields around 14,000 clones, about 70% seen once. This clone was found once. J is TRBJ1-4 and V is TRBV27; 7 positions agree with TRBD1. The receptor was derived from a person aged 35-79 years with oral cavity squamous cell carcinoma. The starting material was PBMCs, obtained before nivolumab (anti-PD-1) treatment. The CDR3 loop reads CASRQGPKEKLFF. CDR3 DNA: TGTGCCAGTAGACAGGGCCCCAAGGAAAAACTGTTTTTT.